Listed below are T cell receptor beta chains from one sample, sequenced in a study of blood T cell repertoires in COVID-19. Sequencing was performed with immunoSEQ multiplex PCR; in TCRdb, only in-frame clones are kept and a portion is missing. The profile covers about 440,000 clones, with approximately 90% appearing a single time and around 4.5% taken by the ten largest. The specimen sequenced was peripheral blood. The receptors were gathered from a woman in her thirties with acute or convalescent COVID-19. Each CDR3 is given with its conserved first and last residue. The D gene is left open where the match is weak. The size field is filled for only some rows; it gives once, few, many or a size class.

D gene,J gene,clone size,V gene,CDR3 DNA,CDR3 protein
.,TRBJ1-1,.,TRBV29-1,TGCAGCCTAAACAGAACCCTGACGGTGAACACTGAAGCTTTCTTT,CSLNRTLTVNTEAFF
.,TRBJ2-3,once,TRBV5-1,TGCGCCAGCAGCGCGCCCACAGATACGCAGTATTTT,CASSAPTDTQYF
TRBD1,TRBJ1-5,.,TRBV2,TGTGCCACCTCCCAACAGGGGCCTCAGCCCCAGCATTTT,CATSQQGPQPQHF
.,TRBJ2-3,.,TRBV7-9,TGTGCCAGCAGCCGTAGCGATAGCACAGATACGCAGTATTTT,CASSRSDSTDTQYF
.,TRBJ2-1,.,TRBV3-1/TRBV3-2,TGTGCCAGCAGCCCAGAGGGGGGGAGGAATGAGCAGTTCTTC,CASSPEGGRNEQFF
.,TRBJ2-2,.,TRBV6-5,TGTGCCAGCAGTTATGGAGGAGCGGGTTCCGGGGAGCTGTTTTTT,CASSYGGAGSGELFF
TRBD1,TRBJ2-1,.,TRBV7-2,TGTGCCAGCGGACCCTACGCAACAGGGGGATCCTACAATGAGCAGTTCTTC,CASGPYATGGSYNEQFF
.,TRBJ1-2,.,TRBV20-1,TGCAGTGCTGGGCTACAGCATGGCTACACCTTC,CSAGLQHGYTF
.,TRBJ1-2,.,TRBV5-1,TGCGCCAGCAGCTTGGTTTGGACCGGGGCGGGGGGCTACACCTTC,CASSLVWTGAGGYTF
.,TRBJ2-7,.,TRBV3-1/TRBV3-2,TGTGCCAGCAGCCAAGATCGAGTGGTAGCTTCCGACGAGCAGTACTTC,CASSQDRVVASDEQYF
.,TRBJ1-2,.,TRBV20-1,TGCAGTGCTAGAGACGGAGATGGCTACACCTTC,CSARDGDGYTF
.,TRBJ1-6,.,TRBV6-2/TRBV6-3,TGTGCCAGCAGCGTCAGGGTGTCAGTAAATTCACCCCTCCACTTT,CASSVRVSVNSPLHF
.,TRBJ2-5,.,TRBV29-1,TGCAGCGTTAGTTTAAGGGGCGCGGGGGAGACCCAGTACTTC,CSVSLRGAGETQYF
.,TRBJ1-2,once,TRBV30,TGTGCCTGGGCGGGGTTTGGCTATGGCTACACCTTC,CAWAGFGYGYTF
TRBD1,TRBJ1-3,.,TRBV28,TGTGCCAGCAGTTTATATGTGACAGGGGGAAACACCATATATTTT,CASSLYVTGGNTIYF
.,TRBJ2-1,.,TRBV7-3,TGTGCCAGCAGCTCATCGACTAGTCTCCACAATGAGCAGTTCTTC,CASSSSTSLHNEQFF
.,TRBJ1-2,.,TRBV19,TGTGCCAGTACCCCTCGACTGGGGCCCCAGGCTAACTATGGCTACACCTTC,CASTPRLGPQANYGYTF
.,TRBJ1-6,.,TRBV11-3,TGTGCCAGCAGCCCCGAGATCCCCCACGAGTTGATTAATTCACCCCTCCACTTT,CASSPEIPHELINSPLHF
TRBD1,TRBJ2-3,.,TRBV24-1,TGTGCCACCAGTGATTTAAACAGGGGAGACGGCACAGATACGCAGTATTTT,CATSDLNRGDGTDTQYF
TRBD1,TRBJ1-3,.,TRBV18,TGTGCCAGCTCACCCCAGACAGGGGGTGGAAACACCATATATTTT,CASSPQTGGGNTIYF
.,TRBJ1-1,.,TRBV7-9,TGTGCCAGCAGCTTAGTTGGCAGGGTCCCTTTCTTT,CASSLVGRVPFF
.,TRBJ1-5,.,TRBV5-1,TGCGCCAGCAGCTTGAGGGGTGGCAATCAGCCCCAGCATTTT,CASSLRGGNQPQHF
.,TRBJ2-3,.,TRBV1,TGCACCAGCAGCCAAGAAACTAGCGGGGGGGCCATTCTTGGCACAGATACGCAGTATTTT,CTSSQETSGGAILGTDTQYF
.,TRBJ1-4,.,TRBV28,TGTGCCAGCAGTTTGAGGAGGGAGGCAACTAATGAAAAACTGTTTTTT,CASSLRREATNEKLFF
TRBD2,TRBJ2-3,.,TRBV4-1,TGCGCCAGCAGCCAAGATCGGGGCGGGGGGGTAGATACGCAGTATTTT,CASSQDRGGGVDTQYF
.,TRBJ2-3,.,TRBV7-3,TGTGCCAGCAGCTCCCCTCGTTTCGGAGAGAAAAGCACAGATACGCAGTATTTT,CASSSPRFGEKSTDTQYF
.,TRBJ1-2,.,TRBV29-1,TGCAGCGTTGAAGGCTACAAGGGGGACTATGGCTACACCTTC,CSVEGYKGDYGYTF
.,TRBJ2-3,.,TRBV5-8,TGTGCCAGCAGCTTTCGGGGGACTAGCACAGATACGCAGTATTTT,CASSFRGTSTDTQYF
.,TRBJ1-1,.,TRBV28,TGTGCCAGCACCGGCGGCAGGGGCCCAGCTTTCTTT,CASTGGRGPAFF
.,TRBJ1-3,.,TRBV7-6,TGTGCCAGCAGCTTAGCGACGCGGGCCTCTGGAAACACCATATATTTT,CASSLATRASGNTIYF
TRBD1,TRBJ1-6,.,TRBV7-9,TGTGCCAGCGGGGCCGGGACAGGGGACTCACCCCTCCACTTT,CASGAGTGDSPLHF
TRBD1,TRBJ1-2,.,TRBV29-1,TGCAGCGTTCGGGTAGGACAGGGGGCTGGCTACACCTTC,CSVRVGQGAGYTF
.,TRBJ2-3,.,TRBV3-1/TRBV3-2,TGTGCCAGCAGCTCTAGCGTGAGCACAGATACGCAGTATTTT,CASSSSVSTDTQYF
.,TRBJ2-7,.,TRBV12-3/TRBV12-4,TGTGCCAGCAGCCCCTCGACGGCTAGCGAGCAGTACTTC,CASSPSTASEQYF
.,TRBJ1-6,.,TRBV19,TGTGCCAGCAGGGAGCGCGGGGGGGGACGGGATTCACCCCTCCACTTT,CASRERGGGRDSPLHF
.,TRBJ2-5,few,TRBV11-2,TGTGCCACCAAGCTTACGGCAGGGTCAGAGACCCAGTACTTC,CATKLTAGSETQYF
.,TRBJ1-6,.,TRBV12-3/TRBV12-4,TGTGCCAGCAGTTTTCGGGAAAATTCACCCCTCCACTTT,CASSFRENSPLHF